The present entry profiles one T cell receptor beta chain with its context. Its cognate antigen has yet to be identified. Base qualities are not recorded, but no much larger clone differs from it by a single base. The record originates from a study of shared clonotypes between healthy human individuals (TCRdb year 2020). General notes on the study: A few men and two women, aged 18 to 49 years, made up the cohort. For each donor, three plates each were used for CD4 naive and CD4 memory, two plates were used for CD8 naive, and one plate was used for CD8 memory. The study deeply sequenced blood TCR repertoires of five healthy adults to estimate repertoire size and the extent of clonotype sharing between individuals. Different laboratories and diverse techniques were used to prepare libraries and sequence TCR repertoires, to increase sequencing depth and limit assay-specific biases. Per donor, leukapheresis produced somewhere between about 0.85 and 9.5 billion PBMCs. Summary of the overall study and its limitations: Incomplete sequencing was indicated by rarefaction of sorted-subset datasets, despite the large sequencing depth. Across a handful of donors, around 5.4% of naive CD4, over 3% of naive CD8, approximately 2.5% of memory CD4, and roughly 0.41% of memory CD8 clonotypes were shared. Naive subsets generally had larger estimated clonotype richness than memory subsets did. Pairwise subsampling indicated that sequencing depth was expected to affect the degree of clonotype sharing among donors. Because the study included only a small number of donors, the genetic and exposure-history diversity represented was limited. Only blood was sampled, and tissue TCR repertoires likely differ from those in blood. Clonotypes shared by all four sorted-subset donors showed higher generation probabilities than non-shared clonotypes.

Healthy HIV-negative adults with no recently reported acute infections or vaccinations were included as donors. Only Caucasian adults living in Nashville, Tennessee, USA were represented among the donors. CD4+ T cells were enriched by magnetic negative selection, after which naive cells were positively selected on CD45RA and the negative fraction was taken as the memory subset. Blood was collected by leukapheresis, and PBMCs were isolated by Ficoll-Histopaque density gradient centrifugation and then cryopreserved in liquid nitrogen vapor phase. Analytical flow cytometry was used to check the purity and quantity of each magnetically sorted T cell population. Each sorted fraction had its genomic DNA isolated and then quantified by UV absorbance on a Nanodrop 2000c. Using the deep immunoSEQ assay, TCR CDR3 regions were amplified from genomic DNA by multiplex PCR. For each cell subset, the extracted genomic DNA was distributed evenly across all wells of several immunoSEQ 96-well plates, and each plate served as one replicate. For sorted subsets, roughly 200 ng of genomic DNA, equivalent to 30,000 or so T cell genomes, went into each replicate PCR. The purified libraries were quantified using a Qubit 3.0 fluorometer, sized with a Bioanalyzer 2100, and then quantified again using the KAPA Library Quantification kit. Every immunoSEQ 96-well plate was sequenced on a separate single-read 150-cycle Illumina NextSeq 550 flow cell. In the source study's methods: The immunoSEQ output contained only junctional sequences without quality scores, so filtering could not match that applied to full-length reads. To assign V/J genes and CDR3, sequences were annotated using PyIR, a Python wrapper for IgBLAST v1.9, with IMGT germline references. Reads were filtered out if the reads had weak V/J assignments (E-value above 1e-6), no CDR3, stop codons, out-of-frame junctions, or ambiguous translated residues. V3J clonotypes were defined as sequences sharing an identical inferred V gene, J gene, and CDR3 amino acid sequence. Percentage overlap between repertoires was computed as shared unique clonotypes divided by the size of the smaller repertoire. RTK rarefaction, the Chao1 estimator, and Recon v2.1 estimates of unobserved clonotypes were used to assess repertoire richness. OLGA was used to compute generation probabilities for all TCRbeta clonotypes that the gDNA method yielded from a few donors. The clones in this table, taken by TCRdb from immuneACCESS, are in-frame only. Not every clone is retained; where verified, under half of the shortfall comes from an unresolved V gene, and the cause of the rest is unknown. V, J and clone size reflect that table, while D and trimming were determined from the DNA. Recorded for this sample are approximately 2.1 million clones; approximately 93% of them occurred a single time. The ten top clones hold about 0.37% of the sample.

The CDR3 covers 11 residues, taking in both the cysteine and the phenylalanine. Only the CDR3 DNA is retained, 33 bases long and in frame from the first base. Deletion took 5 bases off V and 7 bases off J, with a span of 11 bases between the germline ends. Looking up the germline V gene (reference sequence) yields CDR1 DFQATT and CDR2 SNEGSKA. This clonotype originated in a man aged 18 to 30 in good health. Some clones in this sample may be carry-over from other donors' samples. The chain couples TRBV20-1 to TRBJ1-2; the D gene is possibly TRBD1, with 5 bases matching. The sample was naive CD4+ T cells from PBMCs. The cell subset or site label, read with the paper, signifies: CD45RA+ positively selected. Here the CDR3 is given as CSARPQGGYTF. At the DNA level, the sequence is TGCAGTGCTCGACCCCAGGGTGGCTACACCTTC.